Below are 18 T cell receptor beta chains sequenced from a single sample in a study of cytomegalovirus exposure and HLA in healthy donors. Primers: 60 Vbeta forward and 13 Jbeta reverse. TCRdb keeps only in-frame clones here, not all; method: immunoSEQ multiplex PCR. The sample consists of fewer than 180,000 clones, around 60% of them appearing once. The sample consisted of PBMCs. These receptors were taken from a woman aged 60 to 75 in good health and CMV-seropositive.

Only a few counts were recorded for this clone. Other DNA sequences within the sample encode an identical CDR3. The gene calls are TRBV9 and TRBJ2-3; no definite D call. The germline V gene has CDR1 SGDLS and CDR2 YYNGEE. The V end lost 0 bases, the J end lost 1 base, and 6 bases lay between the germline ends. The CDR3 loop spans 14 amino acids. CDR3 DNA: TGTGCCAGCAGCGTAGCTTCGGGCACAGATACGCAGTATTTT. This codes for CASSVASGTDTQYF. Full variable domain (missing parts from reference TRBV9 and TRBJ2-3): DSGVTQTPKHLITATGQRVTLRCSPRSGDLSVYWYQQSLDQGLQFLIQYYNGEERAKGNILERFSAQQFPDLHSELNLSSLELGDSALYFCASSVASGTDTQYFGPGTRLTVL.

This chain joins TRBV28 and TRBJ1-2; 8 bases map to TRBD1. The CDR3 has 13 residues. Germline values: CDR1 MDHEN, CDR2 SYDVKM. Trimming at V came to 5 bases and at J to 8 bases, leaving 7 bases not matched to a gene. CDR3 coding DNA: TGTGCCAGCAGTCGCGGACAGGGAAGAGGCTACACCTTC. This translates into CASSRGQGRGYTF.

This clone appeared a few times. The chain couples TRBV18 to TRBJ2-3, with D perhaps TRBD1 (5 bases). V lost 3 bases and J lost 0, with 10 bases in between. Looked up from germline, CDR1 is KGHSH and CDR2 is LQKENI. This CDR3 region has 15 residues. The CDR3 loop reads CASSPQGRSTDTQYF. The DNA for the CDR3 is TGTGCCAGCTCACCGCAGGGAAGAAGCACAGATACGCAGTATTTT.

The rearrangement joins TRBV5-8 to TRBJ2-3, with TRBD2 identical over 8 bases. The CDR3 is 14 amino acids. Germline CDR1 is SGHTS and CDR2 is YDEGEE. Germline trimming cut 7 bases from V and 2 bases from J; bases unmatched to any gene: 6. The CDR3 loop is CASGDSGTTDTQYF. The CDR3 DNA is TGTGCCAGCGGGGATAGCGGGACCACAGATACGCAGTATTTT.

The rearrangement joins TRBV9 to TRBJ2-3; a possible D gene is TRBD2 (5 bases). V lost 1 base, J lost 8 bases, and 11 bases lay in between. The CDR3 length is 13 residues. Germline V lookup: CDR1 SGDLS, CDR2 YYNGEE. CDR3 in DNA: TGTGCCAGCAGCGTATCTTTCGGAGGTACGCAGTATTTT. Translation: CASSVSFGGTQYF.

The V gene is TRBV9, the J gene TRBJ1-3, with D tentatively TRBD1 (5 bases). Per germline, CDR1 SGDLS and CDR2 YYNGEE. This CDR3 comprises 15 residues. The germline V and J ends were trimmed by 2 bases and 0 bases, with 9 bases remaining between them. The CDR3 loop reads CASSVQGYSGNTIYF. The CDR3 DNA reads as TGTGCCAGCAGCGTTCAGGGTTACTCTGGAAACACCATATATTTT.

This chain joins TRBV28 and TRBJ1-3, with D possibly being TRBD1 (5 bases). Germline V gene sequence: CDR1 MDHEN, CDR2 SYDVKM. This CDR3 is 16 amino acids long. V gave up 3 bases and J gave up 4 bases, with 16 bases separating them. CDR3 amino acids: CASSFSWGGSGNTIYF. The CDR3 DNA reads TGTGCCAGCAGTTTTTCTTGGGGCGGTTCAGGAAACACCATATATTTT.

The chain recombines TRBV5-1 with TRBJ2-5; 8 bases map to TRBD2. The V and J ends lost 0 bases and 0 bases, in that order; junction bases with no gene match: 7. Germline V gene data show CDR1 as SGHRS and CDR2 as YFSETQ. This CDR3 comprises 17 residues. The CDR3 reads CASSLAPTSGYQETQYF. The CDR3 region has the DNA TGCGCCAGCAGCTTGGCCCCCACTAGCGGATACCAAGAGACCCAGTACTTC. The full variable domain, rest sourced from reference TRBV5-1 and TRBJ2-5, is KAGVTQTPRYLIKTRGQQVTLSCSPISGHRSVSWYQQTPGQGLQFLFEYFSETQRNKGNFPGRFSGRQFSNSRSEMNVSTLELGDSALYLCASSLAPTSGYQETQYFGPGTRLLVL.

The chain is built from TRBV28 and TRBJ2-1, with D perhaps matching TRBD2 (5 bases). The germline CDR1 and CDR2 sequences are MDHEN and SYDVKM. The length of the CDR3 is 13 residues. Trimming shortened V by 3 bases and J by 7 bases, and 10 bases separated the two germline ends. The CDR3 spells CASSLEDWNEQFF. The CDR3 DNA follows: TGTGCCAGCAGTTTGGAGGATTGGAATGAGCAGTTCTTC.

The chain uses TRBV5-5 and TRBJ1-3; 8 positions match TRBD1. Losses at the gene ends were 4 bases for V and 6 bases for J; bases not matched to a gene: 6. CDR1 and CDR2 from the germline V gene are SGHKS and YYEKEE (reference sequence). This CDR3 is 14 amino acids long. The CDR3 bases are TGTGCCAGCAGCCCCCAGACAGGGGTAAACACCATATATTTT. It encodes CASSPQTGVNTIYF.

The chain carries TRBV2 and TRBJ1-6; D is perhaps TRBD1 (6 bases). Trimming removed 7 bases at V and 7 bases at J, with 11 bases between. CDR3 length: 13 amino acids. Germline CDR1 SNHLY, CDR2 FYNNEI. CDR3 bases: TGTGCCAGCAAGAGGACAGAGAATTCACCCCTCCACTTT. This gives the protein CASKRTENSPLHF. Full variable domain (rest looked up from reference TRBV2 and TRBJ1-6): EPEVTQTPSHQVTQMGQEVILRCVPISNHLYFYWYRQILGQKVEFLVSFYNNEISEKSEIFDDQFSVERPDGSNFTLKIRSTKLEDSAMYFCASKRTENSPLHFGNGTRLTVT.

The gene calls are TRBV2 and TRBJ1-1, with D possibly being TRBD1 (6 bases). The germline gives CDR1 SNHLY, CDR2 FYNNEI. V lost 7 bases, J lost 1 base, and 13 bases lay in between. The CDR3 is 14 amino acids. CDR3 region: CASINRVSNTEAFF. CDR3 bases: TGTGCCAGCATTAACAGGGTCTCGAACACTGAAGCTTTCTTT.

The chain couples TRBV4-3 to TRBJ2-3; D call uncertain. CDR1 and CDR2 from the germline V gene are LGHNA and YSLEER. Trimming took 1 base from V and 5 from J, leaving 10 bases between them. The CDR3 loop spans 14 amino acids. In nucleotides, the CDR3 is TGCGCCAGCAGCCAAGTCCGAGGTAGAGATACGCAGTATTTT. This codes for CASSQVRGRDTQYF.

The chain uses TRBV5-4 and TRBJ2-7, with 13 nucleotides matching TRBD2. Per germline, CDR1 SGHNT and CDR2 YYREEE (reference sequence). V shed 4 bases, J shed 4 bases, and the junction held 8 bases outside the gene matches. The CDR3 runs 16 residues. The CDR3 is CASSVRTSGGKYEQYF. The CDR3 nucleotides read TGTGCCAGCAGCGTTCGGACTAGCGGGGGCAAGTACGAGCAGTACTTC.

The genes are TRBV5-4 and TRBJ2-1; 11 nucleotides agree with TRBD2. This CDR3 contains 15 residues. The germline V gene has CDR1 SGHNT and CDR2 YYREEE (reference sequence). V lost 4 bases to trimming and J lost 8 bases; unmatched junction nucleotides: 8. Here the CDR3 DNA reads TGTGCCAGCAGCGGGGGGGCTAGCGGGAGGCATGAGCAGTTCTTC. This codes for CASSGGASGRHEQFF.

V and J are TRBV7-9 and TRBJ2-5, with 9 bases that match TRBD1. The J call is uncertain, as TRBJ2-7 better fits the DNA end. The CDR3 extends over 16 amino acids. Germline-derived CDR1 and CDR2 are SEHNR and FQNEAQ (reference sequence). CDR3 residues: CASSSGPGQGEYEQYF. The CDR3 coding sequence is TGTGCCAGCAGCTCGGGCCCGGGACAGGGTGAGTACGAGCAGTACTTC.

Only a few counts were recorded for this clone. This chain joins TRBV28 and TRBJ1-2; 9 bases map to TRBD1. The CDR3 is 13 residues long. J gave up 8 bases and V 4 bases, and 5 bases lay outside the gene matches. CDR1 and CDR2 from the germline V gene are MDHEN and SYDVKM. CDR3 sequence (DNA): TGTGCCAGCAGTTCCGGGACAGGGACCGGCTACACCTTC. Amino acid sequence: CASSSGTGTGYTF.

V usage is TRBV9 and J usage is TRBJ2-5, with 9 positions matching TRBD1. Germline loops: CDR1 SGDLS, CDR2 YYNGEE. The CDR3 spans 15 residues. After removal of 0 bases from V and 4 bases from J, the junction contained 4 bases not matched to a gene. CDR3 bases: TGTGCCAGCAGCGTAGCCGGGACAGGGAGAGAGACCCAGTACTTC. Protein product: CASSVAGTGRETQYF.